This T cell receptor (beta chain) appears in the sequencing data of a study of OX40 agonist ivuxolimab in advanced cancers. About the study as a whole: Ivuxolimab was an agonistic, fully human IgG2 monoclonal antibody directed against OX40 (CD134), a costimulatory receptor. Intravenous ivuxolimab was administered to patients every 2 weeks at six dose levels: 0.01, 0.1, 0.3, 1.5, 3 and 10 mg/kg. Of the approximately 54 patients in dose escalation, about 20 had hepatocellular carcinoma, about 15 had melanoma, 9 had renal cell carcinoma and 9 had head and neck cancer. A male proportion of 70% to 90% and a mean age of approximately 58 years, ranging from about 20 to 85, were recorded for the dose-escalation cohort. Patients were allowed to have had prior anti-PD-1, anti-PD-L1 or anti-CTLA-4 therapy, and approximately 43% of the dose-escalation patients had previously received checkpoint inhibitors. Three dose-escalation patients achieved partial responses, one with hepatocellular carcinoma and two with cutaneous melanoma. The point of sequencing TCRbeta in the periphery was to test whether ivuxolimab changed TCR sequence diversity and drove clonal T-cell expansion. The monotherapy dose-escalation portion (N ≈ 50 patients) of the phase I ivuxolimab trial is reported in the paper. What the work shows at the level of the full study, not this receptor alone: Low levels of normalized T-cell clonal expansion were also seen in some nonresponding patients. After ivuxolimab, CD8+ T cells had more expanded clones than CD4+ T cells on average. The antigen specificity of the peripheral T cells that underwent clonal expansion was not determined. At doses of 0.1 to 3.0 mg/kg, clonal expansion of both CD4+ and CD8+ T cells in blood was seen between baseline and week 6. In the 0.1-3.0 mg/kg groups, partial responders had among the lowest normalized peripheral clonal expansion, particularly in CD8+ T cells.

Spanning cysteine to phenylalanine, the CDR3 consists of 15 amino acids. Of all the DNA, just the CDR3 is kept, 45 bases in frame from base 1. CDR1 and CDR2 were assigned from the germline V gene as SGHRS and YFSETQ. V lost 1 base and J lost 7 bases; the stretch between them is 12 bases long. A word on this clone: Its antigen is not yet known. Nothing much larger sits one base from this clone, and base qualities are not available.

For sequencing of the TCRbeta CDR3 region, genomic DNA was extracted from the sorted cells. The immunoSEQ Assay was used to sequence the TCRbeta CDR3 regions. The immuneACCESS repertoire file appears here via TCRdb, limited to in-frame rearrangements. These files lack a portion of the clones; in checked studies, under half of the deficit traces to unresolved V genes, and the cause of the others is not known. The sample contains around 67,000 clones, around 82% of them found a single time. The ten most abundant clones make up 8.2% of the sample. Patients with a history of autoimmune disease or receiving systemic immunosuppression were excluded from the trial. Peripheral blood for TCR sequencing was collected from all dose cohorts at baseline, on cycle 4 day 1, and on cycle 7 day 1. The samples were drawn from a first-in-human, open-label, multicenter phase I dose-escalation trial of ivuxolimab. The trial enrolled adults with locally advanced or metastatic head and neck squamous cell, hepatocellular, melanoma or renal cell carcinoma. CD4+ and CD8+ T cells were sorted separately from peripheral blood before TCR sequencing.

The TCR sequence derives from an adult with an advanced solid tumor such as melanoma, head and neck, liver or kidney cancer. The receptor chain draws on TRBV5-1 and TRBJ2-6; the D gene cannot be named for sure. Sample: CD4+ or CD8+ T cells sorted from blood, taken in a trial of the OX40 agonist ivuxolimab. The CDR3 is CASSLQGNQANVLTF. The DNA is TGCGCCAGCAGCTTGCAAGGGAATCAAGCCAACGTCCTGACTTTC.